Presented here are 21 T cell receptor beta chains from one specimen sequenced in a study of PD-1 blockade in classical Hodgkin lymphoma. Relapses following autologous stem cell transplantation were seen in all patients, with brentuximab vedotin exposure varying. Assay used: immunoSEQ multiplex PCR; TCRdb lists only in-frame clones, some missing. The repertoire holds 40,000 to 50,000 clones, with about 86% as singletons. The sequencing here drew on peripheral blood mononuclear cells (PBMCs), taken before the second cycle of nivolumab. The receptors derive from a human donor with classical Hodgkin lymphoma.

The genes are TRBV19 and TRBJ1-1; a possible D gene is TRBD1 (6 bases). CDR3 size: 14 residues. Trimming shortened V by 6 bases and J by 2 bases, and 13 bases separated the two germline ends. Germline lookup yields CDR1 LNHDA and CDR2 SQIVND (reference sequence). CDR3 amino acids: CASRSTGTNTEAFF. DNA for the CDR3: TGTGCCAGTAGGTCGACAGGTACCAACACTGAAGCTTTCTTT.

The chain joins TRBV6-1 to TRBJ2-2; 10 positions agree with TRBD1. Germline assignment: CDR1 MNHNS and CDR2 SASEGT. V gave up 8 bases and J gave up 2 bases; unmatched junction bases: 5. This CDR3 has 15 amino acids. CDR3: CASGRTGGNTGELFF. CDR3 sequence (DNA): TGTGCCAGCGGCCGGACAGGGGGTAACACCGGGGAGCTGTTTTTT.

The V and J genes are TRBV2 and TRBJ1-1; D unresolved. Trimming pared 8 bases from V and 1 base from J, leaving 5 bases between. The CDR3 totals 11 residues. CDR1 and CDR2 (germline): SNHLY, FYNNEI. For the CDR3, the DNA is TGTGCCAGCGACTGGAACACTGAAGCTTTCTTT. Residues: CASDWNTEAFF.

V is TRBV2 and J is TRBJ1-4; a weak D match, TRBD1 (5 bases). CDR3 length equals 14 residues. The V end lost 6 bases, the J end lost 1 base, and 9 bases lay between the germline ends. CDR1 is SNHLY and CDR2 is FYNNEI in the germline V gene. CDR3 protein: CASRGQGTNEKLFF. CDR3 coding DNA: TGTGCCAGCAGGGGGCAGGGAACTAATGAAAAACTGTTTTTT. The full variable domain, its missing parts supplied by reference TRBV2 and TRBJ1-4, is EPEVTQTPSHQVTQMGQEVILRCVPISNHLYFYWYRQILGQKVEFLVSFYNNEISEKSEIFDDQFSVERPDGSNFTLKIRSTKLEDSAMYFCASRGQGTNEKLFFGSGTQLSVL.

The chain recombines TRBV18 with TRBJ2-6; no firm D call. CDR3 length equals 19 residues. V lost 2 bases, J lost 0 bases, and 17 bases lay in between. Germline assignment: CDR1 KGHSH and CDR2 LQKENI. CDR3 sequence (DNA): TGTGCCAGCTCACCAGCATCACCGATGACCCTCTCTGGGGCCAACGTCCTGACTTTC. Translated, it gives CASSPASPMTLSGANVLTF.

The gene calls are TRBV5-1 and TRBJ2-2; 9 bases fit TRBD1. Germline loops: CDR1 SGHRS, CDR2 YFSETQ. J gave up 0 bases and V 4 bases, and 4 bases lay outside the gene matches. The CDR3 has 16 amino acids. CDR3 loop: CASSLQGAANTGELFF. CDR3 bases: TGCGCCAGCAGCCTACAGGGGGCCGCGAACACCGGGGAGCTGTTTTTT.

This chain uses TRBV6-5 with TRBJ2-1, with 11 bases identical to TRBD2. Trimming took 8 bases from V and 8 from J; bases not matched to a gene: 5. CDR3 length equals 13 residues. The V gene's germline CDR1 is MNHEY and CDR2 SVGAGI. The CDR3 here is CASGLAGLYEQFF. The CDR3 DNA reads TGTGCCAGCGGACTAGCGGGTCTCTATGAGCAGTTCTTC.

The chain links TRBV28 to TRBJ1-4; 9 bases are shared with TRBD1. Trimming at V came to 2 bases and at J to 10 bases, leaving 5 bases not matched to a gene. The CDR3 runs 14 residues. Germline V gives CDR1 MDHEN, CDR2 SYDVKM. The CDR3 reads CASSLQQGAGKLFF. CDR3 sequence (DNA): TGTGCCAGCAGTTTACAACAGGGGGCCGGAAAACTGTTTTTT.

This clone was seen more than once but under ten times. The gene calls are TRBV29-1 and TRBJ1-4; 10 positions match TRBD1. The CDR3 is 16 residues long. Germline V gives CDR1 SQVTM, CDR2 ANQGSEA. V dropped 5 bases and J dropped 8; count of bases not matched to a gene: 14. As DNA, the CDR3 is TGCAGCGTTTTGACAGGGGGCGCATGGGGAGGCGAAAAACTGTTTTTT. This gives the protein CSVLTGGAWGGEKLFF.

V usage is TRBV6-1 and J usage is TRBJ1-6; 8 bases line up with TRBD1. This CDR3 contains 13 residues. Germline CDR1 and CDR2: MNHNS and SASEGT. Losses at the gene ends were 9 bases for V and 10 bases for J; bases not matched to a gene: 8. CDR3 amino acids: CASQDRVGSPLHF. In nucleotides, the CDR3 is TGTGCCAGTCAGGACAGGGTGGGATCACCCCTCCACTTT.

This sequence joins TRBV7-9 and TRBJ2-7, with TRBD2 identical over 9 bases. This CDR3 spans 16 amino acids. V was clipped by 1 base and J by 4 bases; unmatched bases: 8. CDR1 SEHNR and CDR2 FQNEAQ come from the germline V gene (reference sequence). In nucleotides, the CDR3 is TGTGCCAGCAGCTTAGAGGGCGGGAGGGCCGTTTACGAGCAGTACTTC. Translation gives CASSLEGGRAVYEQYF. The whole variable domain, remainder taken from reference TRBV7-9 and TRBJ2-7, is DTGVSQNPRHKITKRGQNVTFRCDPISEHNRLYWYRQTLGQGPEFLTYFQNEAQLEKSRLLSDRFSAERPKGSFSTLEIQRTEQGDSAMYLCASSLEGGRAVYEQYFGPGTRLTVT.

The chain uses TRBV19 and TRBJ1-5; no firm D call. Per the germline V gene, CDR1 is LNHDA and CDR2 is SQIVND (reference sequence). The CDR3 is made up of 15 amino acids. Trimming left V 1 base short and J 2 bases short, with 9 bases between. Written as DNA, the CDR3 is TGTGCCAGTAGTATAGGGAGGGCTGGCAATCAGCCCCAGCATTTT. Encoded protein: CASSIGRAGNQPQHF.

The CDR3 is CASSLAGGELFF. CDR3 sequence (DNA): TGTGCCAGCAGCTTAGCGGGCGGGGAGCTGTTTTTT. The chain is built from TRBV7-8 and TRBJ2-2, with no clear D. The germline CDR1 and CDR2 sequences are SGHVS and FQNEAQ. This CDR3 contains 12 residues. V lost 0 bases and J 7 bases, leaving 3 bases between the germline ends.

CDR3: CASTEGRITANYGYTF. The CDR3, as DNA: TGTGCCAGTACCGAAGGACGGATAACAGCTAACTATGGCTACACCTTC. The chain has TRBV19 and TRBJ1-2; no clear D gene. Between the trimmed V and J ends, which lost 7 bases and 0 bases, there was a span of 18 bases. This CDR3 region has 16 residues. Germline assignment: CDR1 LNHDA and CDR2 SQIVND (reference sequence).

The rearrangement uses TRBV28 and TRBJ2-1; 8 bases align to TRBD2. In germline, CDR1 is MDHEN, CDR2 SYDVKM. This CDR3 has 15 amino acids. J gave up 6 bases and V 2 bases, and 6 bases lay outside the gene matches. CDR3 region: CASSLRREVTNEQFF. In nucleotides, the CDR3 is TGTGCCAGCAGTTTAAGGCGGGAGGTTACCAATGAGCAGTTCTTC.

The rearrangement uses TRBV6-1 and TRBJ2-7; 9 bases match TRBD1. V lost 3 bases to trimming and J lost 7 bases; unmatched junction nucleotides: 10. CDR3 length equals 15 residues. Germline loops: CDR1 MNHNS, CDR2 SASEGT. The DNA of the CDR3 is TGTGCCAGCAGTGACTACAGGGGGCCTATTGATGAGCAGTACTTC. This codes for CASSDYRGPIDEQYF.

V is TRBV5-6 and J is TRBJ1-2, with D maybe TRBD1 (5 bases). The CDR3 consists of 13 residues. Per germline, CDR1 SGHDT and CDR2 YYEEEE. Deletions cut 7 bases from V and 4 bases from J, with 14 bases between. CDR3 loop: CASLGATSYGYTF. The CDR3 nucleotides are TGTGCCAGCTTAGGGGCCACGAGCTATGGCTACACCTTC. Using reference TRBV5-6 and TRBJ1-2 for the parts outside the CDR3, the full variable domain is DAGVTQSPTHLIKTRGQQVTLRCSPKSGHDTVSWYQQALGQGPQFIFQYYEEEERQRGNFPDRFSGHQFPNYSSELNVNALLLGDSALYLCASLGATSYGYTFGSGTRLTVV.

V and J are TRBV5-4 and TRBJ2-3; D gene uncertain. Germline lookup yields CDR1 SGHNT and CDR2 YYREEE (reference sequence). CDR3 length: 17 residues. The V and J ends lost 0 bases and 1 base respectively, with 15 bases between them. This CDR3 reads CASSLEPFNGGTDTQYF. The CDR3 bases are TGTGCCAGCAGCTTGGAACCCTTTAATGGAGGCACAGATACGCAGTATTTT.

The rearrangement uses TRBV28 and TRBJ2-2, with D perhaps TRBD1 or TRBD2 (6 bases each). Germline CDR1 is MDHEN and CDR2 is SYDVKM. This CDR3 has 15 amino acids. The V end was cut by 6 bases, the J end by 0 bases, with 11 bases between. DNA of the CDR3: TGTGCCAGCAGCGGGGGCCTAACGAACACCGGGGAGCTGTTTTTT. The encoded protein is CASSGGLTNTGELFF.

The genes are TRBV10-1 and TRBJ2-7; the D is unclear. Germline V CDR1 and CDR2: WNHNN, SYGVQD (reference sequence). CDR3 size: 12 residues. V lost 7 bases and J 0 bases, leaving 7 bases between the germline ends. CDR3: CASTAPSYEQYF. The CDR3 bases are TGCGCCAGCACGGCCCCCTCCTACGAGCAGTACTTC.

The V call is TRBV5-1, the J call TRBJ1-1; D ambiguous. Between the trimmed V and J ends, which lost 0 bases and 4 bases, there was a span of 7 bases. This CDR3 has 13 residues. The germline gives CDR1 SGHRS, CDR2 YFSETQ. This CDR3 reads CASSLAWGTEAFF. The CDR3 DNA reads TGCGCCAGCAGCTTGGCCTGGGGCACTGAAGCTTTCTTT.